The sample holds many counts of the clone carrying this T cell receptor (beta chain). Its antigen is not known. The PBMCs studied were ones that came from about 10 ml fresh peripheral blood. Germline CDR1 SNHLY, CDR2 FYNNEI. This CDR3 has 12 amino acids. V was clipped by 4 bases and J by 6 bases, with 10 bases between them. This sample was taken from a study of T cells in Graves' hyperthyroidism and ophthalmopathy. Study-wide points: Among thyroid clonotypes expanded above 0.001, most also appeared in blood.

Amplification yielded TCR beta CDR3 regions, with RNA transcripts as the source. A first-round RT-PCR of the TCR CDR3 used the HTBI primer set. TCRdb re-derived calls from the multiplex PCR reads in MiXCR, one entry per CDR3 protein. The repertoire has about 270,000 distinct CDR3 sequences, roughly 20% of them found once; the top ten carry under 65%. The sequence was obtained from a man aged 25-45 years with Graves' ophthalmopathy. This chain connects TRBV2 to TRBJ2-7; D is undetermined. Sequenced input: blood. DNA of the CDR3: TGTGCCAGCAGTGTCCTCGCAAGCGAGCAGTACTTC. It specifies CASSVLASEQYF.